This T cell receptor beta chain came from a study of T-cell memory formation after mild COVID-19. The overall study: TCR clusters were mostly confined to one donor each.

The 5'RACE method, run with constant-segment primers, produced TCR alpha and TCR beta cDNA libraries (carrying sample barcodes and UMIs). MiXCR, run by TCRdb on the 5' RACE reads, gives a single entry per CDR3 protein. The table has around 320,000 distinct CDR3 sequences, less than 20% seen once. As regards this clonotype: The antigen remains undetermined.

Findings and limits, study-wide: Clones contracting over day 15 to 85 were CD4/CD8 balanced, with later expanders leaning CD4+. CD4+ clones that contracted lay mainly in CM and EM; CD8+ ones lay in EMRA.

CDR1 and CDR2 (germline): SQVTM, ANQGSEA. The CDR3 is 15 amino acids. V dropped 3 bases and J dropped 0 bases, with 12 bases sitting between them. This chain uses TRBV29-1 with TRBJ2-1; no clear D. The sample consisted of PBMCs or a T cell subset sorted from them (not recorded which). This TCR was recovered from a young man who had mild COVID-19 (a few samples of this study predate the infection). Cell type and time point are not known. The CDR3 DNA follows: TGCAGCGTTGACGGCAGATCAAGCTCCTACAATGAGCAGTTCTTC. This codes for CSVDGRSSSYNEQFF.